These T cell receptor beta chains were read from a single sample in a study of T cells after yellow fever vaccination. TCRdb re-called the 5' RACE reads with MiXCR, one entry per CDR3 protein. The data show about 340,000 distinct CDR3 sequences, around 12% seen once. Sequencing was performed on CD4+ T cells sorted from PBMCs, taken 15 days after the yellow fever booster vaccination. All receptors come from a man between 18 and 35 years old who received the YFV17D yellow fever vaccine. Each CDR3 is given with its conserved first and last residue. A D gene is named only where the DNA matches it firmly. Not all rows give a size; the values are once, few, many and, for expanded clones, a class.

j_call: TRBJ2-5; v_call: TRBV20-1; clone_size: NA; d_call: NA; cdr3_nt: TGCAGTGCTCGCCCCTACAGGCTGACCACACAAGAGACCCAGTACTTC; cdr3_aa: CSARPYRLTTQETQYF
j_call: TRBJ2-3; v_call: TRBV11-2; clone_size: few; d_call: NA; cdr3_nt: TGTGCCAGCAGCTTTTCTGGGGGCATCGCAGATACGCAGTATTTT; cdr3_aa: CASSFSGGIADTQYF
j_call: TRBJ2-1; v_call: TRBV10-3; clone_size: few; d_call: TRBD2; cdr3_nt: TGTGCCATCAGCCGAGGGAATAGCGGGGGGGCCTTTGAGCAGTTCTTC; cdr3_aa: CAISRGNSGGAFEQFF
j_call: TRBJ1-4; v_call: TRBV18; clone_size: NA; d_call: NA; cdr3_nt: TGTGCCAGCTCACTTCCAGCTGCAACTAATGAAAAACTGTTTTTT; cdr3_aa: CASSLPAATNEKLFF
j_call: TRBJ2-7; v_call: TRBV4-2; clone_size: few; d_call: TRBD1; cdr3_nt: TGTGCCAGCAGCCGGCCGGGACAGTATTACGAGCAGTACTTC; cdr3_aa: CASSRPGQYYEQYF
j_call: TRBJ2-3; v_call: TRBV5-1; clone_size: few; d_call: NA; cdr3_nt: TGCGCCAGCAGCTTGACCGCGAACACAGATACGCAGTATTTT; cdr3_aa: CASSLTANTDTQYF
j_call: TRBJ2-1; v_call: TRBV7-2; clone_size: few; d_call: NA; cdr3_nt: TGTGCCAGCAGCTTAGGGGCAGGAGGCTACAATGAGCAGTTCTTC; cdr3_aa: CASSLGAGGYNEQFF
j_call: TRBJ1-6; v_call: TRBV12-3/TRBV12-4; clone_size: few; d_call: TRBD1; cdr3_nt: TGTGCCAGCGGACCACAGGGGGCTAATTCACCCCTCCACTTT; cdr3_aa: CASGPQGANSPLHF
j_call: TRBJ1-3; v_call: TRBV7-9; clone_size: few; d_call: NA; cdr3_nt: TGTGCCAGCAGCTTAGCGGGGGAAAACACCATATATTTT; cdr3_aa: CASSLAGENTIYF
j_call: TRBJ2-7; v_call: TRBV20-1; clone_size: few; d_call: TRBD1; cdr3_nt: TGCAGTGCTAGAATCGTGGGACAGGGCTTAGGGGAGCAGTACTTC; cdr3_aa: CSARIVGQGLGEQYF
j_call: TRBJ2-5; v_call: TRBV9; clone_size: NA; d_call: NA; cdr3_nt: TGTGCCAGCAGCGTAGGGGGATCGGAGACCCAGTACTTC; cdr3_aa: CASSVGGSETQYF
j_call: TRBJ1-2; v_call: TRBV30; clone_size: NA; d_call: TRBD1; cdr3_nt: TGTGCCTGCGAGGGGGCTCACTATGGCTACACCTTC; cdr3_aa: CACEGAHYGYTF
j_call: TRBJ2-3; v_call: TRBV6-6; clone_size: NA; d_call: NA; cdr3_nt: TGTGCCAGCAGTTACACCGGTAGCACAGATACGCAGTATTTT; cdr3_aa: CASSYTGSTDTQYF
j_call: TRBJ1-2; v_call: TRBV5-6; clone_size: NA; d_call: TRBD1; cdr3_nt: TGTGCCAGCAGCTTTGACAGGGCAGAGGGCTACACCTTC; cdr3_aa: CASSFDRAEGYTF
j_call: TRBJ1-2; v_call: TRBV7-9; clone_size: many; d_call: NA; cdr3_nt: TGTGCCAGCAGCTTAGAGTTGGAGGGCTACACCTTC; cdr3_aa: CASSLELEGYTF
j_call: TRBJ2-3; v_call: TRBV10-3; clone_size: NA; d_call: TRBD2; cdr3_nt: TGTGCCATCAGTGACCCCGCGCGGGGGGCGGGAGATACGCAGTATTTT; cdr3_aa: CAISDPARGAGDTQYF
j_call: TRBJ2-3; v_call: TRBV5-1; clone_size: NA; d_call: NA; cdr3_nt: TGCGCCAGCAGCTCCGTCGTCACGACAGATACGCAGTATTTT; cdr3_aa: CASSSVVTTDTQYF
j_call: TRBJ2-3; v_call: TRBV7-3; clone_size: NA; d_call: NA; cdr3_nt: TGTGCCAGCAGCCTAGGACATGCTGATACGCAGTATTTT; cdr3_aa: CASSLGHADTQYF
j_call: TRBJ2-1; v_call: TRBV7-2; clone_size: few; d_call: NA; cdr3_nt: TGTGCCAGCAGCTTAGAGACCCCGAGTGAGCAGTTCTTC; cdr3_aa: CASSLETPSEQFF
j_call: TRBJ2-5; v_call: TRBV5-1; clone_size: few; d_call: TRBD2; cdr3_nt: TGCGCCAGCAGCGGGGGACTAGCGGGGGGCTGGGAGACCCAGTACTTC; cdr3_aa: CASSGGLAGGWETQYF
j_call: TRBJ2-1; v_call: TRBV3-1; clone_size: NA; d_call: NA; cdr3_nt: TGTGCCAGCAGCTCCCGGGACTTCGTAAATGAGCAGTTCTTC; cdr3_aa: CASSSRDFVNEQFF
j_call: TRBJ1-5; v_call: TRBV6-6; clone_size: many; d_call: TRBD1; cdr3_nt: TGTGCCAGCAGTCCTATTACAGGGGATCAGCCCCAGCATTTT; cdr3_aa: CASSPITGDQPQHF
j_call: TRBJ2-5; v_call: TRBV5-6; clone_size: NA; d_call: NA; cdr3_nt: TGTGCCAGCAGCATGGTCGGGGAGACCCAGTACTTC; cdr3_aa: CASSMVGETQYF
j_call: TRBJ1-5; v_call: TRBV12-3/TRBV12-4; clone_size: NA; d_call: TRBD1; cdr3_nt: TGTGCCAGCAGTTTAAGGACAGGCAATAGCAATCAGCCCCAGCATTTT; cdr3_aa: CASSLRTGNSNQPQHF
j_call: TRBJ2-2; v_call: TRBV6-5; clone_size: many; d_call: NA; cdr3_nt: TGTGCCAGCAGTTACTTGCGGACCTCCACCGGGGAGCTGTTTTTT; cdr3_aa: CASSYLRTSTGELFF
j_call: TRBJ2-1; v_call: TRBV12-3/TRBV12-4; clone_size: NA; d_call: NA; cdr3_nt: TGTGCCAGCAGTTTAGAAGCTCAGTACAATGAGCAGTTCTTC; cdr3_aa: CASSLEAQYNEQFF
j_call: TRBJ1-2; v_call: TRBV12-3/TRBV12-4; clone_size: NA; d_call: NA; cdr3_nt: TGTGCCACGTGGGCAGGGGCAGGAGCCTACACCTTC; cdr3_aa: CATWAGAGAYTF
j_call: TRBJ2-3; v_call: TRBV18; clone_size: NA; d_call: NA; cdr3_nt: TGTGCCAGCTCACCACTGATTCCGACTCAACAAGCAGATACGCAGTATTTT; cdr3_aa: CASSPLIPTQQADTQYF
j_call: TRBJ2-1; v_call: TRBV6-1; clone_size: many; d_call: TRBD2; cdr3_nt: TGTGCCAGCACCCTCCCGTCGGGGGGGCACAATGAGCAGTTCTTC; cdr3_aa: CASTLPSGGHNEQFF
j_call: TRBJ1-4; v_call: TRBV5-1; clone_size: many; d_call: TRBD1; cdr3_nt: TGCGCCAGCAGTACAGGGGCCTATAATGAAAAACTGTTTTTT; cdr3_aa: CASSTGAYNEKLFF
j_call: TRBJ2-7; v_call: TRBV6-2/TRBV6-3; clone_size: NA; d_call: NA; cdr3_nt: TGTGCCAGTAAAACACGGGGAGGCTCCTACGAGCAGTACTTC; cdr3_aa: CASKTRGGSYEQYF
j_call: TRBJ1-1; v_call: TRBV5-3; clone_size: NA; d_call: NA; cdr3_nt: TGTGCCAGAAGACGACCAGGCATGAACACTGAAGCTTTCTTT; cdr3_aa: CARRRPGMNTEAFF
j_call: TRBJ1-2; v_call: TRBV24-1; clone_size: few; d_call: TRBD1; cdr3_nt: TGTGCCACCAGCGATGCTACCGGGACAGGGGCCTACACCTTC; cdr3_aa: CATSDATGTGAYTF
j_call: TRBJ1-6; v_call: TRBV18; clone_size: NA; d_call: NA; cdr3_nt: TGTGCCAGCTCACGATTAGACGGGGGACCGGGCAATTCACCCCTCCACTTT; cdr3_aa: CASSRLDGGPGNSPLHF
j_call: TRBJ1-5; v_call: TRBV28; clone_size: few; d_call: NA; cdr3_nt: TGTGCCAGCAGGGACGGACAGAAGAATCAGCCCCAGCATTTT; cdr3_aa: CASRDGQKNQPQHF
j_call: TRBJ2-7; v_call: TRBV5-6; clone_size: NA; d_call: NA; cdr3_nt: TGTGCCAGCAGCTTGTTAGTGGACGAGCAGTACTTC; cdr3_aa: CASSLLVDEQYF
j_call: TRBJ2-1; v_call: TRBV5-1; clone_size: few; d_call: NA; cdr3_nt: TGCGCCAGCAGCTTGGAGGCGGAGGGCTTTGGTGAGCAGTTCTTC; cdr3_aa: CASSLEAEGFGEQFF
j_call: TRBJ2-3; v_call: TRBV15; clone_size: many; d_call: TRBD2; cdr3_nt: TGTGCCACCGCCGGCGGGGGAGACACAGATACGCAGTATTTT; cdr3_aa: CATAGGGDTDTQYF
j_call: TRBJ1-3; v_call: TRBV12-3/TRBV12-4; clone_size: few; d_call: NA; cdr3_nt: TGTGCCAGCAGCCAACAACAGGGTGTCAACACCATATATTTT; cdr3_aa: CASSQQQGVNTIYF
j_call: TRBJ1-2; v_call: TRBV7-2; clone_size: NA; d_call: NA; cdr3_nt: TGTGCCAGCAGCTTGGGGGGTCTGGAATATGGCTACACCTTC; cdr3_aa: CASSLGGLEYGYTF
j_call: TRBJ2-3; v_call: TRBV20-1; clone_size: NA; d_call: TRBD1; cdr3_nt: TGCAGTGTTCACAGGGGCGGCACAGATACGCAGTATTTT; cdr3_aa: CSVHRGGTDTQYF
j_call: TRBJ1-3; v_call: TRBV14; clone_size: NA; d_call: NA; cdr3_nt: TGTGCCAGCAGCCAAGATCTCTCTGGAAACACCATATATTTT; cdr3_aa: CASSQDLSGNTIYF
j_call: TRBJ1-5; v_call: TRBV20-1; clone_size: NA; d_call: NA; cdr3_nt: TGCAGTGCTAGAAAGGGGGGTGGCAATCAGCCCCAGCATTTT; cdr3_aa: CSARKGGGNQPQHF